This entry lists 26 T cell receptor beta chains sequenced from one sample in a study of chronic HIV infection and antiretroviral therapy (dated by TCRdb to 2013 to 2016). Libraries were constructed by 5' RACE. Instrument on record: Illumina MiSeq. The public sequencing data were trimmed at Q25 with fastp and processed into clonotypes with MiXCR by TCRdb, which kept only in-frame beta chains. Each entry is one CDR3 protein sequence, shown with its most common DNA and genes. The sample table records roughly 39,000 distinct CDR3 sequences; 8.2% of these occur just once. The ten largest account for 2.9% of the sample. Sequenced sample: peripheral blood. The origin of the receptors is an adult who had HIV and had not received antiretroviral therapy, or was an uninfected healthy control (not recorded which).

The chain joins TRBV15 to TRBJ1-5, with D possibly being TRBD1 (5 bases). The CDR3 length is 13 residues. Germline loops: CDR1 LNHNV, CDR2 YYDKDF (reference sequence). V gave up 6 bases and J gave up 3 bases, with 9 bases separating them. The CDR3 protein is CATSWTLNQPQHF. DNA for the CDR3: TGTGCCACCAGTTGGACACTCAATCAGCCCCAGCATTTT.

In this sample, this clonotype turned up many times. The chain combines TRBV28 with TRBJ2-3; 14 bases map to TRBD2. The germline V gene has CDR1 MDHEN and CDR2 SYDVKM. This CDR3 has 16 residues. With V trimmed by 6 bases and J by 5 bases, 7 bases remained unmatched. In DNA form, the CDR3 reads TGTGCCAGCAGACTTGGACTAGCGGGAGGAGAAGATACGCAGTATTTT. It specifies CASRLGLAGGEDTQYF.

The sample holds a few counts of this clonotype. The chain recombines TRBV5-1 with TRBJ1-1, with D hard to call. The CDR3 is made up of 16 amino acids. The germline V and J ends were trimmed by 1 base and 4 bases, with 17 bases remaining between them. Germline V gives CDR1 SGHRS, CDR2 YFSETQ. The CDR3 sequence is CASSLILMGLGTEAFF. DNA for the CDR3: TGCGCCAGCAGCTTGATCTTGATGGGCTTGGGCACTGAAGCTTTCTTT.

The CDR3 sequence: CASRIDKVQPQHF. CDR3 DNA: TGTGCCAGCAGGATCGACAAGGTTCAGCCCCAGCATTTT. This chain uses TRBV2 with TRBJ1-5; D gene unclear. This CDR3 is built from 13 residues. V dropped 6 bases and J dropped 6 bases, with 12 bases sitting between them. In germline, CDR1 is SNHLY, CDR2 FYNNEI.

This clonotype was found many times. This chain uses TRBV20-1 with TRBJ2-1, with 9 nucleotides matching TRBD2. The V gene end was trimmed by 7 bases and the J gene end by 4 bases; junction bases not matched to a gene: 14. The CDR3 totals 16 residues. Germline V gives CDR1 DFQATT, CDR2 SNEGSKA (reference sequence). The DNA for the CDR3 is TGCAGTGTCCCCGGGGCTAGCGGGAACCGATACAATGAGCAGTTCTTC. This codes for CSVPGASGNRYNEQFF.

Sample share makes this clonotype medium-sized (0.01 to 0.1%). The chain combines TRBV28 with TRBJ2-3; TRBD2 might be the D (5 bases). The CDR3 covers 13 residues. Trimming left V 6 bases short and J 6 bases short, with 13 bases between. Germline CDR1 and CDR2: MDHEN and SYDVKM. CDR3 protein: CASSSGWADTQYF. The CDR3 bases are TGTGCCAGCAGCAGCGGTTGGGCCGATACGCAGTATTTT.

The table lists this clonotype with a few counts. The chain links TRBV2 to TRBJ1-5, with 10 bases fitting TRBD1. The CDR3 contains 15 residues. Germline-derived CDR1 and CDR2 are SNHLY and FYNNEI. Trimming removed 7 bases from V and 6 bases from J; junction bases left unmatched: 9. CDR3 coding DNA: TGTGCCAGCAACCCCGACAGGGGGCAGGGTCAGCCCCAGCATTTT. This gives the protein CASNPDRGQGQPQHF. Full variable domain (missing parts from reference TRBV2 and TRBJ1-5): EPEVTQTPSHQVTQMGQEVILRCVPISNHLYFYWYRQILGQKVEFLVSFYNNEISEKSEIFDDQFSVERPDGSNFTLKIRSTKLEDSAMYFCASNPDRGQGQPQHFGDGTRLSIL.

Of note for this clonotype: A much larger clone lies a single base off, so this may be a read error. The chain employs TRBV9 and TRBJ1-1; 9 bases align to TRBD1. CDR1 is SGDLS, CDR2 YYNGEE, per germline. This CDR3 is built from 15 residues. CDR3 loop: CASSSTGTGTTETFF. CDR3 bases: TGTGCCAGCAGTTCAACCGGGACAGGGACCACTGAAACTTTCTTT.

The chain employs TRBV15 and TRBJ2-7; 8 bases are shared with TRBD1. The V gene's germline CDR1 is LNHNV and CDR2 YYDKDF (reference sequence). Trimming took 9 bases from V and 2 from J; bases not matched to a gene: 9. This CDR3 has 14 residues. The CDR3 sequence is CATKGGTGAYEQYF. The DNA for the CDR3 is TGTGCCACAAAGGGCGGGACAGGTGCCTACGAGCAGTACTTC.

CDR3: CASSLFGTGEETQYF. The CDR3 DNA sequence: TGCGCCAGCAGCTTGTTCGGGACAGGGGAAGAGACCCAGTACTTC. V is TRBV5-1 and J is TRBJ2-5, with 10 bases aligning to TRBD1. This CDR3 comprises 15 residues. Trimming removed 1 base from V and 3 bases from J; junction bases left unmatched: 3. Germline assignment: CDR1 SGHRS and CDR2 YFSETQ.

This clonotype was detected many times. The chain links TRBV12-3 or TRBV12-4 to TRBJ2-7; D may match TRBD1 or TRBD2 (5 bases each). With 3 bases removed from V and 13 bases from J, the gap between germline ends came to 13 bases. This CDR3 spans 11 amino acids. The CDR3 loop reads CASSLGTQDYF. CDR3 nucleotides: TGTGCCAGCAGTTTGGGGACCCAGGACTACTTC.

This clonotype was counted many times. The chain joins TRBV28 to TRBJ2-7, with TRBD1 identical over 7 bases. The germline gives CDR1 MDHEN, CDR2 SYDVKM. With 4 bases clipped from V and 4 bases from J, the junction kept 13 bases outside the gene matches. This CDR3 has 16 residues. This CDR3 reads CASSSRAGGKKYEQYF. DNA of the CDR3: TGTGCCAGCAGTTCCCGAGCAGGGGGTAAGAAGTACGAGCAGTACTTC.

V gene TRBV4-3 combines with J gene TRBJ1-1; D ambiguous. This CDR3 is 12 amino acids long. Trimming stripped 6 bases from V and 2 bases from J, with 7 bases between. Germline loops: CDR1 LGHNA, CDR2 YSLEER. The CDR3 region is CASRSANTEAFF. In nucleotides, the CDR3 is TGCGCCAGCAGATCGGCTAACACTGAAGCTTTCTTT.

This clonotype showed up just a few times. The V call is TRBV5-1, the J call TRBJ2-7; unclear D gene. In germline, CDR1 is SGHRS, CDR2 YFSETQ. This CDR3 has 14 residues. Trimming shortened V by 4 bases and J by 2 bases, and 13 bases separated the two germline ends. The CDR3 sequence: CASSPTNGPYEQYF. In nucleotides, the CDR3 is TGCGCCAGCAGCCCGACCAACGGTCCCTACGAGCAGTACTTC.

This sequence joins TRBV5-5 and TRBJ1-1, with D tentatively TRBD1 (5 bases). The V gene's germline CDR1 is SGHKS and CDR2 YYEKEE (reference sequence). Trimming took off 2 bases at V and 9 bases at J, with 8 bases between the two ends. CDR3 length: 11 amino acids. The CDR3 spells CASSFRGQAFF. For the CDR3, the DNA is TGTGCCAGCAGCTTCCGGGGCCAAGCTTTCTTT.

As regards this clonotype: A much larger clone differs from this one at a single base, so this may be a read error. CDR3: CASSRGGTSTETFF. DNA of the CDR3: TGTGCCAGCTCCCGGGGGGGGACGAGCACTGAAACTTTCTTT. The gene calls are TRBV9 and TRBJ1-1; maybe TRBD1 (5 bases). This CDR3 contains 14 residues. Germline CDR1 reads SGDLS; CDR2 reads YYNGEE. Drawing the rest from reference TRBV9 and TRBJ1-1, the complete variable domain is DSGVTQTPKHLITATGQRVTLRCSPRSGDLSVYWYQQSLDQGLQFLIQYYNGEERAKGNILERFSAQQFPDLHSELNLSSLELGDSALYFCASSRGGTSTETFFGQGTRLTVV.

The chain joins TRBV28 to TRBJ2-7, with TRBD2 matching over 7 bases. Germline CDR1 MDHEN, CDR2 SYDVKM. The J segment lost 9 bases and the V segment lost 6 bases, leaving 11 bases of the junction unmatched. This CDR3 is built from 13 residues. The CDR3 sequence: CASRAGPALRQYF. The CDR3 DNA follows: TGTGCCAGCAGAGCGGGACCAGCTTTGAGGCAGTACTTC.

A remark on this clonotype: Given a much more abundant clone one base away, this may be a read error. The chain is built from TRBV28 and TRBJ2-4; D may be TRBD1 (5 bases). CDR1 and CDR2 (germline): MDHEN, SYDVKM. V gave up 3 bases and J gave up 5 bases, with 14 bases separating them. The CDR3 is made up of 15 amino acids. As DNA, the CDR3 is TGTGCCAGCAGTTTCACAGGCCGTGCCCAAAACATTCAGTACTTC. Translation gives CASSFTGRAQNIQYF.

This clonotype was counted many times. The CDR3: CASSKEAEGRSTDTQYF. The DNA for the CDR3 is TGTGCCAGCAGCAAAGAGGCCGAGGGGCGTAGCACAGATACGCAGTATTTT. The chain couples TRBV21-1 to TRBJ2-3; TRBD1, as called in the table, went unchecked against the DNA. TRBV21-1 is a recognized pseudogene. CDR3 length equals 17 residues.

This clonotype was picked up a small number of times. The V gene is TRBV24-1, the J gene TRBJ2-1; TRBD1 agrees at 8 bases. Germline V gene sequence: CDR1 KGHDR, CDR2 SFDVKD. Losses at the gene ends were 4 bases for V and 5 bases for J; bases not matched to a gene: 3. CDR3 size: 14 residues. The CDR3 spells CATSDPDRDNEQFF. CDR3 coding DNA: TGTGCCACCAGTGACCCGGACAGGGACAATGAGCAGTTCTTC.

The CDR3, as DNA: TGTGCCAGCAGTGAAGGGATGACAGGGTCTGAGACCCAGTACTTC. This encodes CASSEGMTGSETQYF. The chain has TRBV6-1 and TRBJ2-5; TRBD1 aligns across 7 bases. In germline, CDR1 is MNHNS, CDR2 SASEGT. CDR3 length equals 15 residues. With 1 base clipped from V and 5 bases from J, the junction kept 7 bases outside the gene matches.

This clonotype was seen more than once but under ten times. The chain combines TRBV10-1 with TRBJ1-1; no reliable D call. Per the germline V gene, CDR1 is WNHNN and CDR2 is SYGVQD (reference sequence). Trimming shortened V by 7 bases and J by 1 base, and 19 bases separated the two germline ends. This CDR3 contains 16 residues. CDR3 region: CASTQIRVARNTEAFF. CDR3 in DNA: TGCGCCAGCACCCAAATCCGGGTCGCCAGGAACACTGAAGCTTTCTTT.

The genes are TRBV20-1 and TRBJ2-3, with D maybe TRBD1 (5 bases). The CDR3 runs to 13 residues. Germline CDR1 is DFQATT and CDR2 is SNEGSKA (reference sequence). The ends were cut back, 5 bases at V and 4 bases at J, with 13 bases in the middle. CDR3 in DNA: TGCAGTGCTGGGGTTAGGGGATCAGATACGCAGTATTTT. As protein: CSAGVRGSDTQYF.

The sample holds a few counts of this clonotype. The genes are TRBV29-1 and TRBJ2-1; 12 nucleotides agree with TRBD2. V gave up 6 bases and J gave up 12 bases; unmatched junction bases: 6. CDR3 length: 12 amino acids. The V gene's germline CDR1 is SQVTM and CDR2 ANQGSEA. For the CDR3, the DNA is TGCAGCGTGGAGACTAGCGGGAGTGGGCAGTTCTTC. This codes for CSVETSGSGQFF.

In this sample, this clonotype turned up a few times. The CDR3 spells CSFLDRGNEQFF. CDR3 DNA: TGCAGCTTTTTAGACAGGGGGAATGAGCAGTTCTTC. This rearrangement joins TRBV29-1 to TRBJ2-1; 9 bases are a match to TRBD1. CDR3 size: 12 residues. Germline values: CDR1 SQVTM, CDR2 ANQGSEA. Trimming cost V 8 bases and J 7 bases; bases outside gene matches: 6.

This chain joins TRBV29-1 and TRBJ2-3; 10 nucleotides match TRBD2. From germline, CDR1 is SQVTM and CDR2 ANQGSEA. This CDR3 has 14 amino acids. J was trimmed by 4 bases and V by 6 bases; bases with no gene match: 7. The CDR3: CSVLPGLASDTQYF. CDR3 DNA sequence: TGCAGCGTCCTTCCGGGACTAGCGTCAGATACGCAGTATTTT.